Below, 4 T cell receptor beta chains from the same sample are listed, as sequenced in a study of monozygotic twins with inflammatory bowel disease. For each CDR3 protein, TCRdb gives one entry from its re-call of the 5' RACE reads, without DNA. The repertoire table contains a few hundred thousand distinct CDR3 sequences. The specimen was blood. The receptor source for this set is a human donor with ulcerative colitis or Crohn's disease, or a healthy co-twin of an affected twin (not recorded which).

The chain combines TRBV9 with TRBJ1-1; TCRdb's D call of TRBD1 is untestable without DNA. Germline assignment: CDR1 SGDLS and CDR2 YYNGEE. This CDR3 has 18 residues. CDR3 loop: CASSVDLPGLQGSTEAFF. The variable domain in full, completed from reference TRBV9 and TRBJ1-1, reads DSGVTQTPKHLITATGQRVTLRCSPRSGDLSVYWYQQSLDQGLQFLIQYYNGEERAKGNILERFSAQQFPDLHSELNLSSLELGDSALYFCASSVDLPGLQGSTEAFFGQGTRLTVV.

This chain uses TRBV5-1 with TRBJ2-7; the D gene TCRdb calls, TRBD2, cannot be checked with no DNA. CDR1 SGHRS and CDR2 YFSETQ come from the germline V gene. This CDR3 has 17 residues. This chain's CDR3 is CASSLVASGIHSYEQYF.

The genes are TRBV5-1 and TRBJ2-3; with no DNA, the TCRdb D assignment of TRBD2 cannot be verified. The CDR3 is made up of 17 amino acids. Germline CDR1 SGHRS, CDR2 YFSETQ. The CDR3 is CASSGGLAIYGTDTQYF. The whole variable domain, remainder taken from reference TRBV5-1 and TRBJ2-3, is KAGVTQTPRYLIKTRGQQVTLSCSPISGHRSVSWYQQTPGQGLQFLFEYFSETQRNKGNFPGRFSGRQFSNSRSEMNVSTLELGDSALYLCASSGGLAIYGTDTQYFGPGTRLTVL.

CDR3 sequence reads: CASSLQGLKENIQYF. V and J are TRBV11-2 and TRBJ2-4; the TCRdb D gene call, TRBD2, has no DNA to confirm it. From germline, CDR1 is SGHAT and CDR2 FQNNGV. The CDR3 totals 15 residues.